The clone carrying this T cell receptor (beta chain) was seen ten or more times. Its antigen is as yet unknown. RNA transcripts served as the template for amplifying TCR beta CDR3 regions. Using the HTBI primer set, a first-round RT-PCR was run on the TCR CDR3. TCRdb re-derived calls from the multiplex PCR reads in MiXCR, one entry per CDR3 protein. The data contain roughly 350,000 distinct CDR3 sequences, 12% to 15% of them singletons. These data come from a study of T cells in Graves' hyperthyroidism and ophthalmopathy. Study-wide context: At initial diagnosis, before any treatment had begun, peripheral blood was obtained.

The study's findings and limits: A model of 13 V-J pairs discriminated ophthalmopathy from stable hyperthyroidism. Most expanded thyroid clonotypes above 0.001 recurred in blood.

The sequence came from a woman aged 40 to 50 with Graves' ophthalmopathy. Specimen: blood.

The CDR3 here is CASSPDGFYGYTF. The CDR3 region has the DNA TGTGCCAGCAGCCCGGACGGATTCTATGGCTACACCTTC. The chain links TRBV5-5 to TRBJ1-2; D not certain. With 4 bases removed from V and 4 bases from J, the gap between germline ends came to 11 bases. The CDR3 spans 13 residues. In germline, CDR1 is SGHKS, CDR2 YYEKEE (reference sequence).